What follows describes a single T cell receptor beta chain. This record comes from a study of blood T cell repertoires in COVID-19. Method: immunoSEQ multiplex PCR; TCRdb's copy keeps in-frame clones and lacks some. The sample carries a few hundred thousand clones, 85% to 90% recorded once. CDR3 length: 13 amino acids. The V gene lost 0 bases and the J gene lost 4 bases, with 7 bases spanning the gap. Per germline, CDR1 SGHRS and CDR2 YFSETQ. The sequencing sample was made of peripheral blood. V and J are TRBV5-1 and TRBJ1-2; D might be TRBD1 (5 bases). The clonotype comes from a man aged 18 to 30 with active or convalescent COVID-19. The DNA for the CDR3 is TGCGCCAGCAGCTTGGGACAGCTCTATGGCTACACCTTC. Translating gives CASSLGQLYGYTF.